This T cell receptor (beta chain) was retrieved from a study of CD4 T cells in relation to SARS-CoV-2 and coronaviruses. Profiled with immunoSEQ multiplex PCR; TCRdb holds only in-frame clones, not every one. This table holds about 64,000 clones, less than 95% found once. This CDR3 has 17 amino acids. CDR1 is SGHVS and CDR2 is FNYEAQ in the germline V gene. V gave up 1 base and J gave up 6 bases; unmatched junction bases: 10. CD4+ T cells from unexposed donors were obtained before the COVID-19 pandemic (2011-2018). The material sequenced was naive CD4+ T cells from PBMCs. Subset in this sample: naive CD4+ T cells isolated by negative enrichment. V is TRBV7-6 and J is TRBJ2-2; TRBD2 aligns across 8 bases. The TCR was taken from a human donor in good health. As DNA, the CDR3 is TGTGCCAGCAGCTTAGGTCTAGCGGGCGGCCGACCCGGGGAGCTGTTTTTT. Protein product: CASSLGLAGGRPGELFF.